The sequence of this TCR beta chain was determined in a study of T-cell memory formation after mild COVID-19. Across the whole study: There were largely donor-specific TCR clusters.

V was trimmed by 3 bases and J by 2 bases, leaving 14 bases between them. The CDR3 contains 16 residues. This clonotype was seen only a few times. TCRdb re-derived calls from the 5' RACE reads in MiXCR, one entry per CDR3 protein. The table lists fewer than 700,000 distinct CDR3 sequences, around 17% of them singletons, with 12% in the top ten. Sequenced material: PBMCs or a T cell subset sorted from them (not recorded which). The genes are TRBV12-3 or TRBV12-4 and TRBJ2-1, with D perhaps matching TRBD2 (6 bases). The source of this sequence is an adult woman who had mild COVID-19 (a few samples of this study predate the infection). Cell type and time point are not known. The CDR3 protein is CASSFRSSGPYNEQFF. For the CDR3, the DNA is TGTGCCAGCAGTTTCCGGAGTAGCGGCCCCTACAATGAGCAGTTCTTC.